This T cell receptor beta chain was identified in a study of blood T cell repertoires in COVID-19. Individuals drawn from under 30 US areas were about 18 to 90 years old. Sequencing was performed with immunoSEQ multiplex PCR; in TCRdb, only in-frame clones are kept and a portion is missing. The data contain roughly 250,000 clones, approximately 86% of them singletons. V shed 2 bases and J 8 bases; nucleotides not matched to a gene: 5. This CDR3 is built from 14 residues. Germline lookup yields CDR1 MNHEY and CDR2 SVGAGI. The chain has TRBV6-5 and TRBJ2-2, with 7 bases fitting TRBD2. The receptor's source is a woman in her 50s who had recovered from COVID-19. The specimen sequenced was PBMCs or T cells enriched from blood (not recorded which). CDR3 amino acids: CASSYLADPGELFF. The CDR3 DNA follows: TGTGCCAGCAGTTACCTAGCGGACCCGGGGGAGCTGTTTTTT.